Listed here is a single T cell receptor (beta chain). This sample is part of a study of T cells in Graves' hyperthyroidism and ophthalmopathy. What was amplified from RNA transcripts were TCR beta CDR3 regions. The HTBI set primed first-round TCR CDR3 RT-PCR. Each CDR3 protein gets one entry after TCRdb re-called the multiplex PCR reads with MiXCR. The sample holds fewer than 750,000 distinct CDR3 sequences; roughly 14% are singletons and the top ten take 4% to 5.5%. The sequence came from a woman between 35 and 50 years old with Graves' ophthalmopathy. Sequencing was carried out using blood.

Written as DNA, the CDR3 is TGTGCCAGCAGTTACGGACTGCCGCCCCAGCATTTT. Its translation: CASSYGLPPQHF. V is TRBV6-2 or TRBV6-3 and J is TRBJ1-5, with D hard to call. There are 12 residues in the CDR3. CDR1 MNHEY and CDR2 SVGEGT come from the germline V gene. Trimming cost V 2 bases and J 9 bases, with 8 bases left between them.